This entry is about one T cell receptor (beta chain). Its antigen is still unknown. Researchers tagged individual cDNA molecules with unique molecular identifiers. TCRdb passed the 5' RACE reads through MiXCR, listing each CDR3 protein once. The profile covers some 91,000 distinct CDR3 sequences, with around 14% appearing a single time and less than 7% taken by the ten largest. These data are taken from a study of early T cells in non-severe SARS-CoV-2 infection. Across the study: Chains were unpaired, as sequencing was done on bulk RNA from unsorted whole blood.

CDR3 length equals 17 residues. Germline lookup yields CDR1 SEHNR and CDR2 FQNEAQ (reference sequence). V was pared by 1 base and J by 2 bases, with 17 bases between. Study-wide points: Using VDJdb, the matching emphasized anti-spike CD8 responses while missing private and CD4 specificities.

The genes are TRBV7-9 and TRBJ1-1; unclear D gene. The specimen was whole blood. This receptor was obtained from an adult who was a healthcare worker with PCR-confirmed SARS-CoV-2 infection or an uninfected control (not recorded which). The CDR3 region is CASSLGQSYEINTEAFF. DNA for the CDR3: TGTGCCAGCAGCTTAGGGCAGTCGTATGAAATAAACACTGAAGCTTTCTTT.